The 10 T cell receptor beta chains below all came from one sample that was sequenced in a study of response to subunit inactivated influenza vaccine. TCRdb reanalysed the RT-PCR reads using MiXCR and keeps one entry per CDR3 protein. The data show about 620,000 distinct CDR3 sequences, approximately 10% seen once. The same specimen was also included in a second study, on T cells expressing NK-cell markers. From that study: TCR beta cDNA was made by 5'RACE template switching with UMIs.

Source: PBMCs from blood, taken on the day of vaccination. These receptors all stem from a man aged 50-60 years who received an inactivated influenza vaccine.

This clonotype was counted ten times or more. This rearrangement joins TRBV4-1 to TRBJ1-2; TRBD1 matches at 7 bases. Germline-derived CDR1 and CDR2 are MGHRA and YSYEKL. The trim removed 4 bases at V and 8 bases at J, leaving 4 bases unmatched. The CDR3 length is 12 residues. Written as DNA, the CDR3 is TGCGCCAGCAGCCCACAGGGGTACGGCTACACCTTC. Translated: CASSPQGYGYTF.

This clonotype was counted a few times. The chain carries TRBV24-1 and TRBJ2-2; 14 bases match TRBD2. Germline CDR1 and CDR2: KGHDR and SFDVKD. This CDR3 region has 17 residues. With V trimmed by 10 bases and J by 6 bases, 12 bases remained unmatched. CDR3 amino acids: CATGQLPGLAGAGELFF. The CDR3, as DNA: TGTGCCACAGGACAGCTTCCGGGACTAGCGGGAGCCGGGGAGCTGTTTTTT.

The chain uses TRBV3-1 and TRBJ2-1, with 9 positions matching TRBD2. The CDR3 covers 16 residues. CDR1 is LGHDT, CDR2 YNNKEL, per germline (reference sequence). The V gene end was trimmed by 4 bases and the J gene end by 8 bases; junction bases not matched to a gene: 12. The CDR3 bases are TGTGCCAGCAGCCCCCCCCCCGGGACTAGCCTGGATGAGCAGTTCTTC. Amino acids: CASSPPPGTSLDEQFF.

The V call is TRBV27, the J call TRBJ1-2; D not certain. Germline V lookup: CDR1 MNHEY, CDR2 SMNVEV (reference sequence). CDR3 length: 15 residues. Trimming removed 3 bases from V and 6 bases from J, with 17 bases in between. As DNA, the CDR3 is TGTGCCAGCAGTTTTAGTTGGTCCTCTCCCCATGGCTACACCTTC. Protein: CASSFSWSSPHGYTF.

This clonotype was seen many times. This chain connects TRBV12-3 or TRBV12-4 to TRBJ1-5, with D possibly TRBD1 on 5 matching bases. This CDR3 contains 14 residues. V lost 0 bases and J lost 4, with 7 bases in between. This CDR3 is CASSLAQGNQPQHF. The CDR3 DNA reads TGTGCCAGCAGTTTAGCGCAGGGAAATCAGCCCCAGCATTTT.

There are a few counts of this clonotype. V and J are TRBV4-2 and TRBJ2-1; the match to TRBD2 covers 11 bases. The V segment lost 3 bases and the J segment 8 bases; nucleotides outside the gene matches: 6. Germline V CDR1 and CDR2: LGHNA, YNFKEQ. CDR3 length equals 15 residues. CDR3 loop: CASSQNSGRGDEQFF. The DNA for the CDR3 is TGTGCCAGCAGCCAGAATAGCGGGAGGGGGGATGAGCAGTTCTTC.

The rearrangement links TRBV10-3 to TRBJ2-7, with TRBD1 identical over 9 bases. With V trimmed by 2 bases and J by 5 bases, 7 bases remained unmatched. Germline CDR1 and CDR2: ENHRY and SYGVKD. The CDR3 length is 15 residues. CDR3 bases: TGTGCCATCAGTGAGACTTGGACAGGGGCAAACGAGCAGTACTTC. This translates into CAISETWTGANEQYF.

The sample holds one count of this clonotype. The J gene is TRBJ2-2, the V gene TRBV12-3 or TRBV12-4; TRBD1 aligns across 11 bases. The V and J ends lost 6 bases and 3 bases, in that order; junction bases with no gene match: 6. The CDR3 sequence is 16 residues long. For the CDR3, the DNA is TGTGCCAGCAGCCTTCCGGGACAGGGGGACACCGGGGAGCTGTTTTTT. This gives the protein CASSLPGQGDTGELFF.

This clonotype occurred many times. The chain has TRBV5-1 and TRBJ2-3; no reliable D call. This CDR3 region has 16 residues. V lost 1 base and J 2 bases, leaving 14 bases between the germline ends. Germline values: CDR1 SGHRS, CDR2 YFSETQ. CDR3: CASSLRARGPTDTQYF. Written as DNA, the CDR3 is TGCGCCAGCAGCTTGAGGGCCCGAGGTCCCACAGATACGCAGTATTTT. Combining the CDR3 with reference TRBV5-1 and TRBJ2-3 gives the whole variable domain KAGVTQTPRYLIKTRGQQVTLSCSPISGHRSVSWYQQTPGQGLQFLFEYFSETQRNKGNFPGRFSGRQFSNSRSEMNVSTLELGDSALYLCASSLRARGPTDTQYFGPGTRLTVL.

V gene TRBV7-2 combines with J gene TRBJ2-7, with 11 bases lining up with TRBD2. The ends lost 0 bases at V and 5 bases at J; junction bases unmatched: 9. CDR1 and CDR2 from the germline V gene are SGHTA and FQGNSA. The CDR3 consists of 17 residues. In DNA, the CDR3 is TGTGCCAGCAGCTTAGCAGTGGCTAGCGGGAGGCTAAACGAGCAGTACTTC. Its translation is CASSLAVASGRLNEQYF.